This T cell receptor beta chain was recorded in a study of PD-L1 blockade in urothelial cancer. In its sample, this clone was seen a few times. Using immunoSEQ multiplex PCR, the repertoire was profiled, and TCRdb retains in-frame clones only, with some absent. This table has more than 90,000 clones, approximately 89% appearing once. Time point specified: peripheral blood 6 weeks after treatment start. Germline V gene data show CDR1 as SGHRS and CDR2 as YFSETQ. CDR3 length: 15 residues. The V and J ends lost 4 bases and 5 bases respectively, with 18 bases between them. The sequencing here drew on PBMCs, taken around atezolizumab (anti-PD-L1) treatment. This rearrangement joins TRBV5-1 to TRBJ2-5; D uncertain. The origin of this receptor is a man aged 55 to 70 with urothelial cancer. The CDR3 is CASSLSSPARETQYF. In DNA, the CDR3 is TGCGCCAGCAGCCTGAGTAGTCCCGCGCGGGAGACCCAGTACTTC.